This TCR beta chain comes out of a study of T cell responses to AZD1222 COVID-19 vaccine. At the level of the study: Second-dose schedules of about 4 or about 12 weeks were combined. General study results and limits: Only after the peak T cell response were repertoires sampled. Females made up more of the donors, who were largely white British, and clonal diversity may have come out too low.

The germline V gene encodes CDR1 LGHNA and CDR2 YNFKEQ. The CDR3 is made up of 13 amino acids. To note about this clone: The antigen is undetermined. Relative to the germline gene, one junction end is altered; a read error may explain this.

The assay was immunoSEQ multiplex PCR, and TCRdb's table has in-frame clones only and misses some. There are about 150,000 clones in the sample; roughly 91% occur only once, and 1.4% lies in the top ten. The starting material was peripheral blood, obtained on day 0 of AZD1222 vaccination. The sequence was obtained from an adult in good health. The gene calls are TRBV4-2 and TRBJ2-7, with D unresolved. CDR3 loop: CASSKEKGYEQYF. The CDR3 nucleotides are TGTGCCAGCAGCAAAGAAAAGGGCTACGAGCAGTACTTC.